This T cell receptor (beta chain) was obtained from a study of cytomegalovirus exposure and HLA in healthy donors. This PCR relied on a set of 60 Vbeta primers and 13 Jbeta primers. The repertoire was sequenced with immunoSEQ multiplex PCR; TCRdb's copy has only in-frame clones and lacks some. The sample yields some 170,000 clones, roughly 80% seen once. The CDR3 covers 16 residues. The germline V and J ends were trimmed by 4 bases and 0 bases, with 13 bases remaining between them. Germline V lookup: CDR1 SGHVS, CDR2 FQNEAQ. This sequence joins TRBV7-8 and TRBJ2-1; D is ambiguous. The receptor's source is a woman aged 18-29 years in good health and CMV-seropositive. Material: PBMCs. CDR3 nucleotides: TGTGCCAGCAGCTCTTACACCTCCAGCTCCTACAATGAGCAGTTCTTC. Translating it yields CASSSYTSSSYNEQFF.